This T cell receptor (beta chain) stems from a study of Tregs in tolerant kidney transplant recipients. Recipients received nonmyeloablative bone marrow transplants from related graft donors, with transient mixed chimerism. Thawed PBMCs were FACS-sorted into unstimulated CD4+CD25+CD127- regulatory T cells, CD4+CD25- non-regulatory cells, CD4 and CD8 cells. The data were produced by immunoSEQ multiplex PCR, yet TCRdb's version contains in-frame clones alone and is incomplete. This sample yields about 52,000 clones, of which about nine tenths are seen a single time; around 15% belongs to the top ten. This clone has only one observation. Its antigen is not identified. Overall study results and limits: The most relevant donor-specific Treg TCRbeta repertoire apparently came from expansion with activated donor B cells. No direct test of biological reproducibility was done here. In tolerant patients, donor-specific Tregs outgrew total Tregs, suggesting antigen-driven expansion.

The germline V and J ends were trimmed by 3 bases and 4 bases, with 18 bases remaining between them. Germline V gives CDR1 MNHNS, CDR2 SASEGT. The CDR3 length is 17 residues. V and J are TRBV6-1 and TRBJ2-2; the D is unclear. Here the sequenced sample was CD8+ T cells from blood (PBMCs), taken 24 months after the transplant. The sequence was collected from a human patient who received a combined kidney and bone marrow transplant. Some of these T cells may belong to the graft donor. The CDR3 sequence is CASSDLRSPFPTGELFF. Written as DNA, the CDR3 is TGTGCCAGCAGTGACCTGCGATCCCCCTTCCCCACCGGGGAGCTGTTTTTT.